This paragraph reports one T cell receptor (beta chain). Its antigen remains unknown. The entry originates in a study of T-cell memory formation after mild COVID-19. Study-level background: Clustering of TCRs was largely donor specific.

MiXCR, run by TCRdb on the 5' RACE reads, gives a single entry per CDR3 protein. The sample has around 300,000 distinct CDR3 sequences; 14% are singletons. General study points: The main location of contracting CD4+ clones was CM and EM, and that of contracting CD8+ clones was EMRA. In second-wave clones peaking day 37, SARS-CoV-2 specificity remained unconfirmed.

Germline CDR1 is SEHNR and CDR2 is FQNEAQ (reference sequence). The CDR3 has 15 amino acids. Trimming left V 3 bases short and J 5 bases short, with 17 bases between. This chain uses TRBV7-9 with TRBJ2-7; D might be TRBD2 (6 bases). The receptor was derived from a man aged 18 to 29 who had mild COVID-19 (a few samples of this study predate the infection). Cell type and time point are not known. Sequencing input: PBMCs or a T cell subset sorted from them (not recorded which). Written as DNA, the CDR3 is TGTGCCAGCAGCTTTCTATCGACTAGTGGGCACGAGCAGTACTTC. Its protein product is CASSFLSTSGHEQYF. The variable domain in full, with the rest retrieved from reference TRBV7-9 and TRBJ2-7, is DTGVSQNPRHKITKRGQNVTFRCDPISEHNRLYWYRQTLGQGPEFLTYFQNEAQLEKSRLLSDRFSAERPKGSFSTLEIQRTEQGDSAMYLCASSFLSTSGHEQYFGPGTRLTVT.